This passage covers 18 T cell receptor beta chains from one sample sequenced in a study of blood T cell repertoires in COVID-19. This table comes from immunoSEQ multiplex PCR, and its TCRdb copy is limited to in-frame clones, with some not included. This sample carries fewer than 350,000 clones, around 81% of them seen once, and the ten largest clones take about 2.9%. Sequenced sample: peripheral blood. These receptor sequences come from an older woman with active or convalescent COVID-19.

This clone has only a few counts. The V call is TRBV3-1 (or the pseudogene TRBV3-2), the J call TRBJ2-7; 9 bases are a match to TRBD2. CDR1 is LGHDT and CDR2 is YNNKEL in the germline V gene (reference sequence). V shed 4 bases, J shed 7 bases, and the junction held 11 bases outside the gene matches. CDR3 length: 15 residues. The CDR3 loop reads CASSRLGGGDGEQYF. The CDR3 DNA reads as TGTGCCAGCAGCCGCCTCGGCGGGGGGGATGGAGAGCAGTACTTC.

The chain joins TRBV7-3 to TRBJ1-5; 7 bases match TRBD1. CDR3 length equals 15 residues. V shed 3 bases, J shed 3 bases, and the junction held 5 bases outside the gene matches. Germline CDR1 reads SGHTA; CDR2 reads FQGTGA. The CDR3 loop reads CASSLGRGDNQPQHF. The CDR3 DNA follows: TGTGCCAGCAGCTTGGGCAGGGGGGACAATCAGCCCCAGCATTTT.

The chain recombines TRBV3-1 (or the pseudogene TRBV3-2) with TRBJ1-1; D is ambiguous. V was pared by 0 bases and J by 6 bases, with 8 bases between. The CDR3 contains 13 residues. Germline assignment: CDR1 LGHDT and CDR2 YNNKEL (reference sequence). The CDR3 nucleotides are TGTGCCAGCAGCCAAGATTCTCCAGCTGAAGCTTTCTTT. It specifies CASSQDSPAEAFF.

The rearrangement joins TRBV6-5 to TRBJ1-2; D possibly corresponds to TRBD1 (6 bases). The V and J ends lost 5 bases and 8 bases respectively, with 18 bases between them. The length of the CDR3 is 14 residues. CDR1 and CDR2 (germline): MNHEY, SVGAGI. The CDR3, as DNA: TGTGCCAGCAGTCCCGGACAGCCACCCAACGGCTACACCTTC. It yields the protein CASSPGQPPNGYTF.

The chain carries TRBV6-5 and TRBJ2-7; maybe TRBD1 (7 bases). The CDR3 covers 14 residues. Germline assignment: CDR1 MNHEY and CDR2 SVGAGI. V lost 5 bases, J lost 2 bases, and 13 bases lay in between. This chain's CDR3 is CASSKQGGAYEQYF. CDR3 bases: TGTGCCAGCAGTAAGCAGGGGGGTGCCTACGAGCAGTACTTC.

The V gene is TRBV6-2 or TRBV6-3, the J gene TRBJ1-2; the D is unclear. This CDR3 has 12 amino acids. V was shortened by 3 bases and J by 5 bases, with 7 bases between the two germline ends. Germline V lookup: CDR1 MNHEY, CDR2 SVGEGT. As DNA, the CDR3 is TGTGCCAGCAGTTATGCCGGGTATGGCTACACCTTC. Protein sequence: CASSYAGYGYTF.

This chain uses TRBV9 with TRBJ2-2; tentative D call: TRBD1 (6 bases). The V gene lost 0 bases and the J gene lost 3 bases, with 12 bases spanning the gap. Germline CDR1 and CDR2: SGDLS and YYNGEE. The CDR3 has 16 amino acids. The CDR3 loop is CASSVVDRFYTGELFF. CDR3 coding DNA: TGTGCCAGCAGCGTAGTTGACAGGTTCTACACCGGGGAGCTGTTTTTT.

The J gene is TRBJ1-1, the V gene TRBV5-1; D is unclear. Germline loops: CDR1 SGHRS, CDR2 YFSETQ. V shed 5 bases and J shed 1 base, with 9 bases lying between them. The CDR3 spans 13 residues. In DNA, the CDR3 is TGCGCCAGCAGGTCCCCATCGAACACTGAAGCTTTCTTT. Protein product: CASRSPSNTEAFF.

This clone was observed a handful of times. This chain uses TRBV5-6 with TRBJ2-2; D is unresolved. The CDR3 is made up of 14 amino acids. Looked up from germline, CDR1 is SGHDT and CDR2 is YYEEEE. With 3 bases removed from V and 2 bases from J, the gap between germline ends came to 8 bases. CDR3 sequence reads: CASSSKLNTGELFF. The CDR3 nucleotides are TGTGCCAGCAGCTCCAAACTAAACACCGGGGAGCTGTTTTTT.

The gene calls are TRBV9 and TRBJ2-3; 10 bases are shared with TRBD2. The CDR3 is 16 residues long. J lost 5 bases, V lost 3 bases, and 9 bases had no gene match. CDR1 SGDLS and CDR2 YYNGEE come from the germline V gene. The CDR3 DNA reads TGTGCCAGCAGCGCCCTGAAGCGGGGGGGCATAGATACGCAGTATTTT. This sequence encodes CASSALKRGGIDTQYF.

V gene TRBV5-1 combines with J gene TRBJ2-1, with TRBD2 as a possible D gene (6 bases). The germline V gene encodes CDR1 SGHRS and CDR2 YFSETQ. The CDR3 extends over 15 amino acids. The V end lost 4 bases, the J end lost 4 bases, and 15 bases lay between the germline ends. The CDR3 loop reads CASSRSDGGYNEQFF. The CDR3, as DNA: TGCGCCAGCAGCAGATCCGACGGGGGTTACAATGAGCAGTTCTTC.

CDR3 residues: CASSYGGQGYQPQHF. The CDR3 coding sequence is TGTGCCAGCAGTTACGGAGGACAGGGATATCAGCCCCAGCATTTT. The chain joins TRBV6-2 or TRBV6-3 to TRBJ1-5; 8 bases are a match to TRBD1. The CDR3 extends over 15 amino acids. With V trimmed by 2 bases and J by 5 bases, 5 bases remained unmatched. Germline assignment: CDR1 MNHEY and CDR2 SVGEGT.

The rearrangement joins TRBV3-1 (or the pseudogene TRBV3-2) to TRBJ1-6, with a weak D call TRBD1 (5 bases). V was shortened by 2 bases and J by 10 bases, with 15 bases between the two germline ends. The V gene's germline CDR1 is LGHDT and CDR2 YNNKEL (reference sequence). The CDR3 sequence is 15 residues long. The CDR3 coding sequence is TGTGCCAGCAGCCAAAGGAGGGGCAGAGACTCACCCCTCCACTTT. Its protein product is CASSQRRGRDSPLHF.

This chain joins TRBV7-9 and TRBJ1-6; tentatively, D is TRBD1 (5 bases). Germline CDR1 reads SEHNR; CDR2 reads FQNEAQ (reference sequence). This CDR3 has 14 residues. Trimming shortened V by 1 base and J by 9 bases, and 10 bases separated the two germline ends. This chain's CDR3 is CASSLGGRASPLHF. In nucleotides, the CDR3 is TGTGCCAGCAGCTTAGGGGGGAGGGCTTCACCCCTCCACTTT.

CDR3 nucleotides: TGTGCCAGCAGTCAAAAAGCCAATGAGCAGTTCTTC. This codes for CASSQKANEQFF. V is TRBV14 and J is TRBJ2-1; unclear D gene. V lost 6 bases to trimming and J lost 6 bases, with 9 bases between them. Germline CDR1 SGHDN, CDR2 FVKESK. This CDR3 is built from 12 residues.

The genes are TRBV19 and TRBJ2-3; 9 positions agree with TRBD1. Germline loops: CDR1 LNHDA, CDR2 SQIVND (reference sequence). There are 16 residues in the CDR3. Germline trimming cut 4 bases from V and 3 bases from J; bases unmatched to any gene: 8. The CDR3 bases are TGTGCCAGTAGTACACTCGGGACAGGGTCAACAGATACGCAGTATTTT. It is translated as CASSTLGTGSTDTQYF.

Here the CDR3 DNA reads TGTGCCAGCAGCTTAAATTCGGACACTGAAGCTTTCTTT. Its protein product is CASSLNSDTEAFF. The J gene is TRBJ1-1, the V gene TRBV11-2; D call uncertain. CDR1 is SGHAT, CDR2 FQNNGV, per germline. The V end lost 2 bases, the J end lost 3 bases, and 7 bases lay between the germline ends. The CDR3 is made up of 13 amino acids.

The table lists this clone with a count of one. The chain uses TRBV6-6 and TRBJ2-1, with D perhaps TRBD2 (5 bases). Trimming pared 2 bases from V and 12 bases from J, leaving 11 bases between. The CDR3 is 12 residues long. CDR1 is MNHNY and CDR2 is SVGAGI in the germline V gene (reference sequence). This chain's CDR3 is CASSYRRLAQFF. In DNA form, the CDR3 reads TGTGCCAGCAGTTACCGTAGGCTAGCGCAGTTCTTC.